This T cell receptor (beta chain) is drawn from a study of post-analysis software for immune sequencing data. TCR beta cDNA libraries had unique molecular identifiers. TCRdb re-called the PCR reads with MiXCR, one entry per CDR3 protein. The data show a few hundred thousand distinct CDR3 sequences, less than 40% seen once. Study-wide results and caveats: Compared with controls, patients had more of 4 or 5 TRBV segments, including TRBV5-6, TRBV5-1 and TRBV20-1.

This clonotype was counted once. The target antigen is unknown. The CDR3 runs 15 residues. V lost 5 bases, J lost 1 base, and 6 bases stayed unmatched. Germline lookup yields CDR1 DFQATT and CDR2 SNEGSKA (reference sequence). The receptor was derived from a girl aged 2-17 years with multiple sclerosis. Material: blood. This rearrangement joins TRBV20-1 to TRBJ2-3; 10 bases match TRBD2. The CDR3 spells CSAGKGLAGTDTQYF. CDR3 nucleotides: TGCAGTGCTGGTAAAGGACTAGCGGGCACAGATACGCAGTATTTT.